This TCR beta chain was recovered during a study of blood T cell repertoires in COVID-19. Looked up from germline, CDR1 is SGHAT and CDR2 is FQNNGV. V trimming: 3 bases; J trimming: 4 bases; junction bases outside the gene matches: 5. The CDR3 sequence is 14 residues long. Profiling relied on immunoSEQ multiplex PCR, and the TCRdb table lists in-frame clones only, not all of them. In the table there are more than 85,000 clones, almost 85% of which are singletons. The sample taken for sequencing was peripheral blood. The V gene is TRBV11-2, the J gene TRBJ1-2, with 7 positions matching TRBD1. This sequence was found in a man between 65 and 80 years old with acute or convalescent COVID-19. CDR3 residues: CASSLDRPTYGYTF. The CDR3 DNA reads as TGTGCCAGCAGCTTGGACAGGCCAACCTATGGCTACACCTTC.